The sequence of this T cell receptor (beta chain) was determined in a study of control samples from healthy donors and cancer patients. Sequencing used immunoSEQ multiplex PCR; TCRdb keeps in-frame clones, though not all of them. This sample's table reports roughly 200,000 clones. The CDR3 is 13 residues long. V was cut by 0 bases and J by 2 bases, with 5 bases left in between. Germline loops: CDR1 SGDLS, CDR2 YYNGEE. The clonotype originates from a woman aged 25 to 39 in good health. The sample consisted of blood. This chain connects TRBV9 to TRBJ1-2; unclear D gene. The CDR3 region is CASSVVANYGYTF. The CDR3 nucleotides read TGTGCCAGCAGCGTAGTCGCAAACTATGGCTACACCTTC.